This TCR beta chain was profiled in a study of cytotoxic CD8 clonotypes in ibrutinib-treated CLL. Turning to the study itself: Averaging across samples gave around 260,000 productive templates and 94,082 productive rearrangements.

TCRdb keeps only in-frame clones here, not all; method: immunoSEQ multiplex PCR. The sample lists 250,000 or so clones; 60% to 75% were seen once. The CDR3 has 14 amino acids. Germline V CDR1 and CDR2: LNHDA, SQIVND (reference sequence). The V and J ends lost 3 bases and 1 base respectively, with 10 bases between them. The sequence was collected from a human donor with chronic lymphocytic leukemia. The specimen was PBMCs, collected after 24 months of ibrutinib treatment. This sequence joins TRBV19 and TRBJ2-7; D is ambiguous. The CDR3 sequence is CASSIGGLSYEQYF. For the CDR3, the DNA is TGTGCCAGTAGTATCGGCGGTTTATCCTACGAGCAGTACTTC.